This entry describes one T cell receptor (beta chain). This sample was included in a study of cytomegalovirus exposure and HLA in healthy donors. PCR amplification relied on 60 Vbeta primers (plus 13 Jbeta primers). This table comes from immunoSEQ multiplex PCR, and its TCRdb copy is limited to in-frame clones, with some not included. The sample records over 150,000 clones, around 75% being singletons. Deletions cut 2 bases from V and 8 bases from J, with 12 bases between. The CDR3 loop spans 13 amino acids. Germline V lookup: CDR1 KGHSH, CDR2 LQKENI. The V call is TRBV18, the J call TRBJ1-2; D is ambiguous. Material for sequencing was PBMCs. The TCR was taken from a woman between 45 and 60 years old in good health and CMV-seropositive. The CDR3 nucleotides are TGTGCCAGCTCACCAACGGGGAACGGGGGCTACACCTTC. Its protein product is CASSPTGNGGYTF.